This TCR beta chain comes out of a study of blood T cell repertoires in COVID-19. The method was immunoSEQ multiplex PCR; TCRdb's version includes in-frame clones alone and lacks a portion of them. The sample has around 310,000 clones, 75% to 90% seen once. CDR3 length: 11 amino acids. Germline loops: CDR1 SQVTM, CDR2 ANQGSEA. V lost 2 bases to trimming and J lost 1 base, with 2 bases between them. All enrollees were roughly 18 to 95 years old and from around 25 US areas. The clonotype was recovered from a man aged 25 to 40 who had recovered from COVID-19. The sample comprised PBMCs or T cells enriched from blood (not recorded which). V and J are TRBV29-1 and TRBJ1-1, with D hard to call. CDR3 protein: CSVERNTEAFF. For the CDR3, the DNA is TGCAGCGTTGAACGGAACACTGAAGCTTTCTTT.